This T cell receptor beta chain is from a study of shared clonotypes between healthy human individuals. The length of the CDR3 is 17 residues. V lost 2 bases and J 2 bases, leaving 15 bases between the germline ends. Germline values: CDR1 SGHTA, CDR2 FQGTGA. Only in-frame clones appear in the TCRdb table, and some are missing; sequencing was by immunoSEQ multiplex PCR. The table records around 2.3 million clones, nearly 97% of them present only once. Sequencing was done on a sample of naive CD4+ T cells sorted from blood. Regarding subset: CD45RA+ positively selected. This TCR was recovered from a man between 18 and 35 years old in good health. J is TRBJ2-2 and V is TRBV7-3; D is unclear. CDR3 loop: CASSLRRARENTGELFF. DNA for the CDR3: TGTGCCAGCAGCTTACGACGGGCTAGGGAAAACACCGGGGAGCTGTTTTTT.